Reported below is one T cell receptor beta chain. This clonotype has at least ten counts. What antigen it recognizes has not been identified. No base quality values were provided; no much bigger clone lies one nucleotide off. This sample stems from a study of blood T cells in healthy people across ages (dated by TCRdb to the mid-2010s). About the full investigation: Template switching captured roughly one uniquely barcoded TCR beta cDNA molecule per two T cells in model experiments. Two additional independent replicas of 1 million unique cDNA reads from the same blood draw were analyzed for two donors (one aged 18 to 30 and one aged 80 or older). Age-related changes in TCR beta repertoire diversity were measured in the study by deep sequencing normalized with unique cDNA molecular identifiers. The donors were divided into four age groups: young (average around 15 years), middle-aged (roughly 42), aged (approximately 59) and long-lived (about 80). To avoid experimental bias, donors of different ages were randomly spread across the sequencing lanes. Study-level results and caveats: Compared with the aged group, the long-lived group had more naive CD4+ T cells, fewer expanded clones and increased TCR diversity, a pattern suggesting age selection. Total diversity estimates from one million sequenced T cells were considered lower bounds and underestimates. Observed TCR beta diversity per million T cells fell roughly linearly with age, and a significant reduction was already apparent by age roughly 41. Since profiling was done on bulk unsorted PBMCs, naive and antigen-experienced compartments could not be conclusively compared. Observed TCR beta diversity correlated strongly with the percentage of naive T cells measured by flow cytometry. Because donor CMV infection status was unknown, age-related changes in expanded clonotypes were potentially confounded.

CDR1 ENHRY and CDR2 SYGVKD are derived from the germline V gene. The CDR3 covers 15 residues, taking in both the cysteine and the phenylalanine. Just the 45-base CDR3 DNA is kept, in frame starting at base 1. The V and J ends are trimmed by 7 bases and 2 bases, leaving 17 bases between them. Receptor libraries were prepared by 5' RACE. Sequencing instrument: Illumina HiSeq 2500. A second PCR of roughly 6 to 11 cycles was run with a J-beta primer mix and a sample-barcoded 5' primer. Each TCR beta cDNA molecule received a unique molecular identifier from a template-switch 5' adaptor carrying 12 random nucleotides. At least 2.5 million CDR3-containing paired-end reads were obtained from each sample. The Mint cDNA synthesis kit, primed by a TRBC-specific oligonucleotide, was used to synthesize first-strand cDNA from all RNA. Following uracil-DNA glycosylase treatment, all cDNA underwent a first 18-cycle PCR with the universal primers M1SS and BC2_uni_R. As for how the authors treated the data: For normalization, 1 million high-quality reads were randomly selected from each sample, with every read carrying a distinct molecular identifier. Reads sharing molecular identifiers were discarded rather than binned into consensus sequences. MiTCR, with a Q25 quality threshold and the strictest error-elimination algorithm, was used for CDR3 identification, clonotype clustering and error correction. A nonparametric unseen species model with Euler transformation was used to estimate lower-bound total TCR beta diversity. TCRdb reworked the public reads: Q25 trimming with fastp, MiXCR clone assembly, productive beta chains retained. Rows with one shared CDR3 protein collapse into an entry with the most common genes and DNA. TCRdb's processing, not the authors', yielded these V and J calls. Recorded for this sample are about 1,400,000 distinct CDR3 sequences; approximately 59% of them occurred a single time. The ten largest clones add up to approximately 7% of the sample.

Systemically healthy Caucasian individuals from Russia, 35 to 50 in total and aged about 6 to 95 years, were included as donors. Each donor gave approximately 10 milliliters of peripheral blood, collected into EDTA-treated Vacutainer tubes. PBMCs were isolated by Ficoll-Paque density-gradient centrifugation, with at least 6 million obtained per sample. Total RNA, at least 6 micrograms per sample, was extracted from PBMCs with Trizol reagent. The percentages of naive CD45RAhigh/CD27high T cells were determined by flow cytometry on a PBMC aliquot from every donor. The sequence came from a man aged 18 to 30 in good health. Sequenced material: blood. The chain links TRBV10-3 with TRBJ1-1; the D gene is possibly TRBD1, with 6 bases matching. The CDR3 protein: CAINGDIGLNTEAFF. The sequenced DNA: TGTGCCATCAACGGGGACATCGGGTTAAACACTGAAGCTTTCTTT.